Presented here are 25 T cell receptor beta chains from one specimen sequenced in a study of T cell responses to AZD1222 COVID-19 vaccine. The repertoire was sequenced with immunoSEQ multiplex PCR; TCRdb's copy has only in-frame clones and lacks some. The table lists roughly 160,000 clones, approximately 91% of them singletons. The material was peripheral blood, obtained on day 0 of AZD1222 vaccination. These receptors originate from an adult in good health.

The V call is TRBV27, the J call TRBJ2-7, with a tentative D call TRBD1 (5 bases). V lost 3 bases and J lost 7, with 16 bases in between. CDR1 MNHEY and CDR2 SMNVEV come from the germline V gene (reference sequence). The CDR3 runs to 14 residues. The CDR3 bases are TGTGCCAGCAGTTTCCGTAGGGGCACCGAGGAGCAGTACTTC. It translates to CASSFRRGTEEQYF.

The CDR3, as DNA: TGTGCCGGGGCTAGAAATGAGCAGTTCTTC. Translated, it gives CAGARNEQFF. J is TRBJ2-1 and V is TRBV30; D possibly corresponds to TRBD1 (5 bases). This CDR3 spans 10 amino acids. CDR1 and CDR2 (germline): GTSNPN, SVGIG (reference sequence). V was trimmed by 8 bases and J by 7 bases, leaving 9 bases between them.

The chain couples TRBV19 to TRBJ1-5; no firm D call. V was trimmed by 6 bases and J by 3 bases, leaving 15 bases between them. The CDR3 covers 15 residues. The V gene's germline CDR1 is LNHDA and CDR2 SQIVND (reference sequence). In DNA form, the CDR3 reads TGTGCCAGTAGCACAATCACAGCTGACAATCAGCCCCAGCATTTT. Protein: CASSTITADNQPQHF.

CDR3 nucleotide sequence: TGTGCCAGCAGTTCGGGGGTGATAGATGGCTACACCTTC. This translates into CASSSGVIDGYTF. This chain links TRBV28 with TRBJ1-2, with a tentative D call TRBD1 (5 bases). V shed 4 bases and J shed 6 bases, with 12 bases lying between them. In germline, CDR1 is MDHEN, CDR2 SYDVKM. This CDR3 has 13 amino acids.

V and J are TRBV28 and TRBJ2-1, with D unclear. Looked up from germline, CDR1 is MDHEN and CDR2 is SYDVKM. V lost 7 bases to trimming and J lost 14 bases, with 24 bases between them. CDR3 size: 14 residues. The CDR3 region is CASTSSPSFRDKFF. As DNA, the CDR3 is TGTGCCAGCACCTCCTCCCCCTCCTTTCGTGATAAGTTCTTC.

The chain employs TRBV6-1 and TRBJ1-2; a possible D gene is TRBD1 (5 bases). Trimming shortened V by 2 bases and J by 8 bases, and 6 bases separated the two germline ends. This CDR3 is 11 amino acids long. CDR1 MNHNS and CDR2 SASEGT come from the germline V gene. As DNA, the CDR3 is TGTGCCAGCAGTGAAAAGGGGGGCTACACCTTC. Translation: CASSEKGGYTF.

The rearrangement joins TRBV5-1 to TRBJ2-2; the D gene is possibly TRBD2 (6 bases). Germline values: CDR1 SGHRS, CDR2 YFSETQ. The CDR3 contains 14 residues. Trimming stripped 2 bases from V and 8 bases from J, with 13 bases between. This CDR3 is CASSFTRDSGELFF. The CDR3 nucleotides are TGCGCCAGCAGCTTTACTAGGGACTCGGGGGAGCTGTTTTTT.

This chain links TRBV25-1 with TRBJ1-2; 10 bases align to TRBD1. The germline gives CDR1 MGHDK, CDR2 SYGVNS. J lost 4 bases, V lost 3 bases, and 2 bases had no gene match. The CDR3 has 14 amino acids. The CDR3 spells CASSEGTGAYGYTF. The CDR3 DNA reads TGTGCCAGCAGTGAGGGGACAGGGGCCTATGGCTACACCTTC.

This sequence joins TRBV7-9 and TRBJ2-1; TRBD2 might be the D (5 bases). CDR1 is SEHNR, CDR2 FQNEAQ, per germline (reference sequence). This CDR3 comprises 17 residues. V was trimmed by 5 bases and J by 2 bases, leaving 19 bases between them. The CDR3 sequence is CASSHRTSEVAYNEQFF. The CDR3 DNA sequence: TGTGCCAGCAGCCACCGGACCTCGGAGGTCGCCTACAATGAGCAGTTCTTC.

J is TRBJ2-7 and V is TRBV13, with D maybe TRBD2 (5 bases). Trimming took off 6 bases at V and 2 bases at J, with 14 bases between the two ends. Germline V gene sequence: CDR1 PRHDT, CDR2 FYEKMQ (reference sequence). CDR3 size: 14 residues. Here the CDR3 reads CASSFRQTTYEQYF. CDR3 in DNA: TGTGCCAGCAGTTTCCGGCAGACTACCTACGAGCAGTACTTC.

The gene calls are TRBV27 and TRBJ1-2, with a weak D call TRBD1 (6 bases). The CDR3 runs to 14 residues. With 6 bases removed from V and 6 bases from J, the gap between germline ends came to 17 bases. CDR1 is MNHEY, CDR2 SMNVEV, per germline (reference sequence). The CDR3 loop is CASRRTASTNGYTF. The DNA for the CDR3 is TGTGCCAGCAGACGGACAGCCTCCACTAATGGCTACACCTTC.

This clone was observed once. The chain couples TRBV3-1 (or the pseudogene TRBV3-2) to TRBJ2-1; TRBD2 aligns across 12 bases. Losses at the gene ends were 4 bases for V and 5 bases for J; bases not matched to a gene: 6. CDR3 length: 16 residues. Per germline, CDR1 LGHDT and CDR2 YNNKEL (reference sequence). The CDR3 sequence is CASSPRTSGKDNEQFF. The DNA of the CDR3 is TGTGCCAGCAGCCCCAGGACTAGCGGGAAAGACAATGAGCAGTTCTTC.

The V gene is TRBV2, the J gene TRBJ1-2; no reliable D call. Germline V gives CDR1 SNHLY, CDR2 FYNNEI. V was trimmed by 7 bases and J by 1 base, leaving 13 bases between them. The CDR3 runs 14 residues. Here the CDR3 reads CASKEQSGNYGYTF. In DNA form, the CDR3 reads TGTGCCAGCAAAGAACAGTCCGGTAACTATGGCTACACCTTC.

In its sample, this clone was seen once. V is TRBV5-1 and J is TRBJ2-3; 8 bases map to TRBD2. The CDR3 totals 15 residues. The V segment lost 4 bases and the J segment 0 bases; nucleotides outside the gene matches: 4. Germline assignment: CDR1 SGHRS and CDR2 YFSETQ. CDR3 bases: TGCGCCAGCAGCCAAAGCGGGGGAAGCACAGATACGCAGTATTTT. Its translation is CASSQSGGSTDTQYF. Drawing the rest from reference TRBV5-1 and TRBJ2-3, the complete variable domain is KAGVTQTPRYLIKTRGQQVTLSCSPISGHRSVSWYQQTPGQGLQFLFEYFSETQRNKGNFPGRFSGRQFSNSRSEMNVSTLELGDSALYLCASSQSGGSTDTQYFGPGTRLTVL.

The gene calls are TRBV18 and TRBJ2-3, with TRBD2 identical over 12 bases. Germline assignment: CDR1 KGHSH and CDR2 LQKENI. V shed 4 bases and J 0 bases; nucleotides not matched to a gene: 2. The CDR3 contains 16 residues. CDR3 region: CASSRTSGASTDTQYF. CDR3 nucleotide sequence: TGTGCCAGCTCACGGACTAGCGGGGCTAGCACAGATACGCAGTATTTT.

This rearrangement joins TRBV5-5 to TRBJ1-1; D is uncertain. Between the trimmed V and J ends, which lost 0 bases and 1 base, there was a span of 13 bases. In germline, CDR1 is SGHKS, CDR2 YYEKEE (reference sequence). The CDR3 loop spans 16 amino acids. The CDR3 loop is CASSLGAGRQNTEAFF. The CDR3 nucleotides read TGTGCCAGCAGCTTGGGAGCCGGACGGCAGAACACTGAAGCTTTCTTT.

This rearrangement joins TRBV4-3 to TRBJ2-1; D could derive from TRBD1 or TRBD2 (6 bases each). In germline, CDR1 is LGHNA, CDR2 YSLEER. The V end was cut by 0 bases, the J end by 1 base, with 16 bases between. The CDR3 loop spans 18 amino acids. CDR3 loop: CASSQDIAGGGSYNEQFF. Here the CDR3 DNA reads TGCGCCAGCAGCCAAGATATTGCAGGAGGGGGGTCCTACAATGAGCAGTTCTTC.

This clone has only one observation. The chain employs TRBV28 and TRBJ1-2; D ambiguous. Trimming stripped 3 bases from V and 1 base from J, with 6 bases between. The CDR3 loop spans 13 amino acids. CDR1 and CDR2 from the germline V gene are MDHEN and SYDVKM. CDR3: CASSFGVNYGYTF. The CDR3 DNA follows: TGTGCCAGCAGTTTCGGGGTTAACTATGGCTACACCTTC.

The chain carries TRBV20-1 and TRBJ2-7, with D possibly being TRBD1 (6 bases). V was shortened by 3 bases and J by 0 bases, with 18 bases between the two germline ends. The CDR3 runs 16 residues. From germline, CDR1 is DFQATT and CDR2 SNEGSKA (reference sequence). The CDR3, as DNA: TGCAGTGCTAGTGAGAGACAGGTTTTTAGCTCCTACGAGCAGTACTTC. It codes for CSASERQVFSSYEQYF.

The V and J genes are TRBV19 and TRBJ1-2; D unresolved. Germline CDR1 LNHDA, CDR2 SQIVND (reference sequence). The CDR3 loop spans 10 amino acids. The V gene lost 10 bases and the J gene lost 3 bases, with 6 bases spanning the gap. The CDR3 nucleotides read TGTGCCACGCGGTACTATGGCTACACCTTC. Its protein is CATRYYGYTF.

The sample holds a few counts of this clone. The chain employs TRBV18 and TRBJ1-1; no clear D gene. The CDR3 consists of 16 residues. Germline CDR1 KGHSH, CDR2 LQKENI. V was pared by 0 bases and J by 2 bases, with 13 bases between. The CDR3 region has the DNA TGTGCCAGCTCACCACCTGCCCAGACACTAAACACTGAAGCTTTCTTT. The encoded protein is CASSPPAQTLNTEAFF.

This clone appeared a single time. J is TRBJ1-6 and V is TRBV6-5; D not resolved. Germline V gives CDR1 MNHEY, CDR2 SVGAGI. Trimming removed 2 bases at V and 10 bases at J, with 15 bases between. The CDR3 is 15 residues long. The CDR3 sequence: CASSYGVGKGSPLHF. The CDR3 region has the DNA TGTGCCAGCAGTTACGGGGTAGGGAAGGGCTCACCCCTCCACTTT.

V usage is TRBV2 and J usage is TRBJ2-7; no clear D. V dropped 7 bases and J dropped 5 bases, with 12 bases sitting between them. The germline CDR1 and CDR2 sequences are SNHLY and FYNNEI. This CDR3 comprises 12 residues. The CDR3 DNA sequence: TGTGCCAGCACTATCGTAGTTAACGAGCAGTACTTC. Translation: CASTIVVNEQYF.

The chain is built from TRBV9 and TRBJ1-2; perhaps TRBD1 as D (6 bases). Trimming removed 0 bases at V and 8 bases at J, with 14 bases between. Germline V CDR1 and CDR2: SGDLS, YYNGEE. The CDR3 is 14 residues long. The CDR3: CASSVDRELRGYTF. The CDR3 nucleotides are TGTGCCAGCAGCGTAGACAGGGAGTTGAGGGGCTACACCTTC.

The genes are TRBV10-3 and TRBJ1-3; D is uncertain. This CDR3 is built from 15 residues. V lost 0 bases to trimming and J lost 0 bases, with 6 bases between them. Per the germline V gene, CDR1 is ENHRY and CDR2 is SYGVKD. CDR3 in amino acids: CAISESRYSGNTIYF. The DNA for the CDR3 is TGTGCCATCAGTGAGTCGAGATACTCTGGAAACACCATATATTTT.